The 6 T cell receptor beta chains below all came from one sample that was sequenced in a study of identical twins. TCRdb reprocessed the 5' RACE reads via MiXCR and lists one record per CDR3 protein. The sample consists of 500,000 to 550,000 distinct CDR3 sequences, about 20% of them appearing once. The same data also contributed to another study, on T cells expressing NK-cell markers.

The sequenced sample was CD4+ T cells sorted from blood. Every receptor here comes from a woman in her late teens or twenties in good health.

CDR3 DNA sequence: TGCAGTGCTACTGGGGTGGAGGCTAGCGGGGTCCGGGAGCAGTTCTTC. Protein: CSATGVEASGVREQFF. V usage is TRBV20-1 and J usage is TRBJ2-1; 9 bases are a match to TRBD2. CDR3 size: 16 residues. J gave up 10 bases and V 4 bases, and 17 bases lay outside the gene matches. CDR1 and CDR2 (germline): DFQATT, SNEGSKA (reference sequence).

This clonotype has a count of ten or more. The chain has TRBV12-3 or TRBV12-4 and TRBJ1-1; the D gene is possibly TRBD1 (6 bases). The V and J ends lost 3 bases and 0 bases respectively, with 8 bases between them. The CDR3 length is 14 residues. The CDR3 loop reads CASSFQGMNTEAFF. The DNA of the CDR3 is TGTGCCAGCAGTTTTCAGGGGATGAACACTGAAGCTTTCTTT.

There are a few counts of this clonotype. The CDR3: CSARKLAGEDEQFF. CDR3 nucleotide sequence: TGCAGTGCTAGAAAACTAGCGGGGGAGGATGAGCAGTTCTTC. V is TRBV20-1 and J is TRBJ2-1, with 11 bases identical to TRBD2. Germline V gene data show CDR1 as DFQATT and CDR2 as SNEGSKA (reference sequence). The CDR3 has 14 residues. With 2 bases clipped from V and 8 bases from J, the junction kept 5 bases outside the gene matches.

This sequence joins TRBV21-1 and TRBJ2-2; the DNA was not compared with TRBD1, the D call given in the table. TRBV21-1 is listed as a pseudogene. CDR3 length: 13 amino acids. CDR3 in amino acids: CASSNRDRGELFF. In nucleotides, the CDR3 is TGTGCCAGCAGCAACCGGGACAGGGGCGAGCTGTTTTTT.

The V and J genes are TRBV7-9 and TRBJ2-2, with TRBD2 matching 10 bases. Germline values: CDR1 SEHNR, CDR2 FQNEAQ (reference sequence). J was trimmed by 9 bases and V by 5 bases; bases with no gene match: 6. CDR3 size: 14 residues. This CDR3 reads CASSHGTSERELFF. CDR3 DNA: TGTGCCAGCAGCCACGGGACTAGCGAACGGGAGCTGTTTTTT.

J is TRBJ2-7 and V is TRBV20-1, with a tentative D call TRBD1 (5 bases). Germline CDR1 reads DFQATT; CDR2 reads SNEGSKA (reference sequence). The CDR3 spans 12 residues. Trimming stripped 3 bases from V and 3 bases from J, with 9 bases between. Here the CDR3 reads CSASQGFYEQYF. The CDR3 nucleotides are TGCAGTGCTAGTCAGGGCTTCTACGAGCAGTACTTC.